The clone carrying this T cell receptor (beta chain) was found once. Measured with immunoSEQ multiplex PCR; TCRdb has only the in-frame clones, and not every one. The sample records about 280,000 clones, roughly 89% being singletons. The data originate from a study of blood T cell repertoires in COVID-19. Study in general: Some COVID-19 samples were acute and others convalescent; all came from the United States, Italy and Spain. Sample material is recorded as cDNA or gDNA derived from T cells, B-cell-depleted T cells, or PBMCs.

The CDR3 covers 12 residues. Trimming left V 8 bases short and J 4 bases short, with 9 bases between. CDR1 is WNHNN, CDR2 SYGVQD, per germline (reference sequence). This chain uses TRBV10-1 with TRBJ2-1; maybe TRBD1 (5 bases). Sequencing input: peripheral blood. The sequence was obtained from a woman aged 25 to 45 with COVID-19, enrolled during active disease. The CDR3 loop is CASGRQYNEQFF. CDR3 sequence (DNA): TGCGCCAGCGGCCGACAGTACAATGAGCAGTTCTTC.